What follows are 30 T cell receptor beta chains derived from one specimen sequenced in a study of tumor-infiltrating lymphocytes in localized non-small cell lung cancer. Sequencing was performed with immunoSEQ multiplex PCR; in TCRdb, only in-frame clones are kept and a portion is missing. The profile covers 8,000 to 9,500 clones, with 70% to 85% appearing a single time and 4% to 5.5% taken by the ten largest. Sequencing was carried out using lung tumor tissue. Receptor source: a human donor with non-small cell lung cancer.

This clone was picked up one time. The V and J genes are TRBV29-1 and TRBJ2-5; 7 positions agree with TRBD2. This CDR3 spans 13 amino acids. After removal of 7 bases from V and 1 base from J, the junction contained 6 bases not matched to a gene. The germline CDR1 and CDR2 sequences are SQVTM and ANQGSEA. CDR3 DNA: TGCAGCGGCGTACTAGCGTTCCAAGAGACCCAGTACTTC. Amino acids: CSGVLAFQETQYF.

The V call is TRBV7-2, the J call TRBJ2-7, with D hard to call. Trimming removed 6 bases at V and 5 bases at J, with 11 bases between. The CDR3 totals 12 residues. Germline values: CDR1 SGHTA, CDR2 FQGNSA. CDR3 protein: CASSRDQHEQYF. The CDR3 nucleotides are TGTGCCAGCAGTAGAGACCAACACGAGCAGTACTTC.

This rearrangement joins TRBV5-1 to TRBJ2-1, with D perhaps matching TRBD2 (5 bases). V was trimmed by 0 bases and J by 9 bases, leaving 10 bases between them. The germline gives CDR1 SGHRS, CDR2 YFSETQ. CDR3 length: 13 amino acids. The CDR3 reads CASSLDRGVEQFF. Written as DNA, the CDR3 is TGCGCCAGCAGCTTGGACCGGGGAGTTGAGCAGTTCTTC.

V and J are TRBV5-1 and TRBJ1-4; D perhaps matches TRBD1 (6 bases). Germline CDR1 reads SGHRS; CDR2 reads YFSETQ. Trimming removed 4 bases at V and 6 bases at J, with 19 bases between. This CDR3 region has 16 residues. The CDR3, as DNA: TGCGCCAGCAGCCCCCGGTTTCCCGGGGGCGATGAAAAACTGTTTTTT. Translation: CASSPRFPGGDEKLFF.

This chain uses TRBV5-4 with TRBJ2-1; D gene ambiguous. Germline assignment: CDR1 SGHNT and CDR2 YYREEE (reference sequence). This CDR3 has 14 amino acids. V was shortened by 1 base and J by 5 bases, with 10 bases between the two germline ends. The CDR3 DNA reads TGTGCCAGCAGCTTGCCTGCTTTCAACAATGAGCAGTTCTTC. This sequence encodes CASSLPAFNNEQFF.

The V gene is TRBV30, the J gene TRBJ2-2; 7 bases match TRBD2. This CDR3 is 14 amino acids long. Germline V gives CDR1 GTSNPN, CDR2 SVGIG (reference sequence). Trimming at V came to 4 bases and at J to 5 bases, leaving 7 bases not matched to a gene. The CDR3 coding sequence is TGTGCCTGGACTAAAGCGGGACTTACCGGGGAGCTGTTTTTT. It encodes CAWTKAGLTGELFF.

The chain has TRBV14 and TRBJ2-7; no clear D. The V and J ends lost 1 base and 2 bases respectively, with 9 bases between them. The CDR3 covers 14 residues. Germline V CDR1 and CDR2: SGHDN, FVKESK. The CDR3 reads CASSQVGIPYEQYF. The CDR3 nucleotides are TGTGCCAGCAGCCAAGTTGGCATTCCCTACGAGCAGTACTTC.

This CDR3 is CASSQTTGGKDTQYF. CDR3 DNA: TGTGCCAGCAGCCAAACAACAGGGGGCAAGGATACGCAGTATTTT. The rearrangement uses TRBV6-5 and TRBJ2-3; 9 bases match TRBD1. Germline CDR1 MNHEY, CDR2 SVGAGI. The CDR3 contains 15 residues. Unmatched junction bases numbered 10, after V lost 6 bases and J lost 6 bases.

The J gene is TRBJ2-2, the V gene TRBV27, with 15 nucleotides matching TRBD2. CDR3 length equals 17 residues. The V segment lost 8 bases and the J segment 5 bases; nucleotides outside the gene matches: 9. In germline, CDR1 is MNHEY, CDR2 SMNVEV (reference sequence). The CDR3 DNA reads TGTGCCAGCTCCGGACTAGCGGGAGGGCCCGTAACCGGGGAGCTGTTTTTT. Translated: CASSGLAGGPVTGELFF.

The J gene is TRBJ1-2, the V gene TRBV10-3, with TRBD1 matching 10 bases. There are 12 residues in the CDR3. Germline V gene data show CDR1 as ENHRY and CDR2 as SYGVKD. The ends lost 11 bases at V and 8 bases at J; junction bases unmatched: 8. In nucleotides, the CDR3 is TGTGCCGTTAAACGGACAGGGGGAGGCTACACCTTC. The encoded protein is CAVKRTGGGYTF.

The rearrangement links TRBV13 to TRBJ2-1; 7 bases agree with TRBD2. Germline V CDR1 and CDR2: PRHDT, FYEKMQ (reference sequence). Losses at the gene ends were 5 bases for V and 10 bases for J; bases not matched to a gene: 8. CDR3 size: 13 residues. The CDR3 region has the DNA TGTGCCAGCAGCCCAAGACTAGCCCGGGAGCAGTTCTTC. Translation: CASSPRLAREQFF.

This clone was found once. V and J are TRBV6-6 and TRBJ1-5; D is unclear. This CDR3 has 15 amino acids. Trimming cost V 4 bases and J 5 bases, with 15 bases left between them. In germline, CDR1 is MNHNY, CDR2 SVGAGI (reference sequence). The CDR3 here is CASSFSSDGYQPQHF. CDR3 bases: TGTGCCAGCAGTTTCTCATCGGACGGGTATCAGCCCCAGCATTTT.

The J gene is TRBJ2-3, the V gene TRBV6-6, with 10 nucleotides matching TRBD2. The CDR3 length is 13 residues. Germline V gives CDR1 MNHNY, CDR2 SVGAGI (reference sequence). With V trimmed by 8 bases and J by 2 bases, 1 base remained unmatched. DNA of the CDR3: TGTGCCAGCCTAGCGGGGGACACAGATACGCAGTATTTT. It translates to CASLAGDTDTQYF.

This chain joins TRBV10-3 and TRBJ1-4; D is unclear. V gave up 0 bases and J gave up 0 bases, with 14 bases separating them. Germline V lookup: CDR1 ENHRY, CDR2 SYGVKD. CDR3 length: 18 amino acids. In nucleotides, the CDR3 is TGTGCCATCAGTGAGTCGATAGGGCGAGGGACAACTAATGAAAAACTGTTTTTT. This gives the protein CAISESIGRGTTNEKLFF.

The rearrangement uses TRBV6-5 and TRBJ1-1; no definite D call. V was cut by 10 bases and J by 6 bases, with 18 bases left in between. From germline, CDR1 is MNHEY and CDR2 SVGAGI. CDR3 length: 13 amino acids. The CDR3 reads CANRGSWEAEAFF. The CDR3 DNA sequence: TGTGCCAACAGAGGGTCCTGGGAGGCTGAAGCTTTCTTT.

The DNA for the CDR3 is TGTGCCAGCAGTGAAGCCGGGCGGGGTCCAGATACGCAGTATTTT. Its protein is CASSEAGRGPDTQYF. The chain uses TRBV6-1 and TRBJ2-3, with D perhaps TRBD2 (6 bases). The CDR3 spans 15 residues. The germline V gene has CDR1 MNHNS and CDR2 SASEGT. V shed 0 bases and J shed 4 bases, with 11 bases lying between them.

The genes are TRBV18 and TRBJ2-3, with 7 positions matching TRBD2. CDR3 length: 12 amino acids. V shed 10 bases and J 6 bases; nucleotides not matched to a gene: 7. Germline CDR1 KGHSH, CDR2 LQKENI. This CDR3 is CATSAGEDTQYF. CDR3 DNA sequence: TGTGCCACCTCTGCGGGAGAGGATACGCAGTATTTT.

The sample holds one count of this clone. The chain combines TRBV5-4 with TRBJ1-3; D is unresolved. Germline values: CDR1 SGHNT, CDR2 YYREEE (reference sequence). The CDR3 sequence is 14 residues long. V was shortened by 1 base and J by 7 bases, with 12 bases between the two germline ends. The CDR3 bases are TGTGCCAGCAGCTTGAGCTCCTCTAGGAACACCATATATTTT. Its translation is CASSLSSSRNTIYF.

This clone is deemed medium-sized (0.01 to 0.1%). The CDR3 coding sequence is TGTGCCACCAGCAGGGACAGCACCTACGAGCAGTACTTC. This encodes CATSRDSTYEQYF. The chain joins TRBV15 to TRBJ2-7, with a tentative D call TRBD1 (6 bases). The ends were cut back, 3 bases at V and 2 bases at J, with 8 bases in the middle. The V gene's germline CDR1 is LNHNV and CDR2 YYDKDF (reference sequence). The CDR3 loop spans 13 amino acids.

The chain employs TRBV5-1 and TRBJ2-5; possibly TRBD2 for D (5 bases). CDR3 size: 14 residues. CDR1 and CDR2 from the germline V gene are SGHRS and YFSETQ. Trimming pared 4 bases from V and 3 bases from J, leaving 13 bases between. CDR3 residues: CASSPARREETQYF. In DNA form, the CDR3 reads TGCGCCAGCAGCCCCGCCAGGCGGGAAGAGACCCAGTACTTC.

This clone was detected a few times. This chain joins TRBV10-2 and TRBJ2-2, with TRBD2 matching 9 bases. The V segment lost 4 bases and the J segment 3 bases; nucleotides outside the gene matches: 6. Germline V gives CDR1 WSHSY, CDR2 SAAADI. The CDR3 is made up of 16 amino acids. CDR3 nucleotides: TGCGCCAGCAGTGTAGCGGGAGAAGAGGACACCGGGGAGCTGTTTTTT. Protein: CASSVAGEEDTGELFF.

CDR3 sequence (DNA): TGCGCCAGCCGGACTGGGCCATCAAACAATCAGCCCCAGCATTTT. Protein sequence: CASRTGPSNNQPQHF. J is TRBJ1-5 and V is TRBV5-1, with D uncertain. Trimming stripped 7 bases from V and 3 bases from J, with 17 bases between. This CDR3 has 15 residues. Germline V gene data show CDR1 as SGHRS and CDR2 as YFSETQ.

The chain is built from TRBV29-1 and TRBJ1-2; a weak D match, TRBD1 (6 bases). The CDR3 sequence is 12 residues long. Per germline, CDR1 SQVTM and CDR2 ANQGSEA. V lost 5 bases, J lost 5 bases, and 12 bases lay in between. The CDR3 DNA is TGCAGCGTTCCAGGCACAGGGTATGGCTACACCTTC. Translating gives CSVPGTGYGYTF.

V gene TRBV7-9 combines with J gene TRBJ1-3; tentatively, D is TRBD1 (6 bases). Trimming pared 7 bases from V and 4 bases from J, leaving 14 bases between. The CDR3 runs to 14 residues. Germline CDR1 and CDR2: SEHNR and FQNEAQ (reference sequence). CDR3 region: CASTLGGPGNTIYF. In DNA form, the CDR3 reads TGTGCCAGCACCCTTGGGGGGCCGGGAAACACCATATATTTT.

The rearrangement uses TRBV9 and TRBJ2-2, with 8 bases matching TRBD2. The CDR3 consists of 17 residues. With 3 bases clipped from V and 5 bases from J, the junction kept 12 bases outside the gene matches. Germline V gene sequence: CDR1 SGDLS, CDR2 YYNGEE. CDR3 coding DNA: TGTGCCAGCAGCGGGCAGCGCGCGGGAGGAAGAACCGGGGAGCTGTTTTTT. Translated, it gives CASSGQRAGGRTGELFF.

CDR3 loop: CASSLKEGLGDTDTQYF. The CDR3 DNA is TGCGCCAGCAGCTTGAAGGAGGGTTTGGGGGACACAGATACGCAGTATTTT. This chain uses TRBV5-1 with TRBJ2-3; a possible D gene is TRBD2 (6 bases). The CDR3 length is 17 residues. Germline V CDR1 and CDR2: SGHRS, YFSETQ. Trimming left V 1 base short and J 2 bases short, with 17 bases between.

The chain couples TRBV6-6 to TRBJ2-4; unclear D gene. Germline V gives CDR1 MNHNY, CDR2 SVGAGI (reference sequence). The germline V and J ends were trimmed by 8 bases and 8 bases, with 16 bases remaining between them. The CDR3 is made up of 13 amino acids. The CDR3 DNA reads TGTGCCAGCCACTCAGGTGTTGAAGACATTCAGTACTTC. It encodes CASHSGVEDIQYF.

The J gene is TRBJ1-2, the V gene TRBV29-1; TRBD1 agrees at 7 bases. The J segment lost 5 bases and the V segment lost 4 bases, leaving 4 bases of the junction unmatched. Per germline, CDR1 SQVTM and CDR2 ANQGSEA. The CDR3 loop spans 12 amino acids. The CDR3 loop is CSVGGTEYGYTF. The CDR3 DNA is TGCAGCGTTGGGGGGACAGAGTATGGCTACACCTTC.

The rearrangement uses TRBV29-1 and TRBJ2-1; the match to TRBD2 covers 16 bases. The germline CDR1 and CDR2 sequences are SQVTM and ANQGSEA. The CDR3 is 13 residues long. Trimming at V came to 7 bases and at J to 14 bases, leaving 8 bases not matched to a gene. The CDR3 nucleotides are TGCAGCGCCGGGACTAGCGGGAGGGCCGAAGAGTTCTTC. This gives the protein CSAGTSGRAEEFF.

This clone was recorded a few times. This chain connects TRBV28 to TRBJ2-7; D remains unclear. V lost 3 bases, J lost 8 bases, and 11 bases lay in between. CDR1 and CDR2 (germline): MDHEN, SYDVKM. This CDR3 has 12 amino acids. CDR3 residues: CASSFKQRQQYF. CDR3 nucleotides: TGTGCCAGCAGTTTCAAACAGAGACAGCAGTACTTC.